What follows are 26 T cell receptor beta chains derived from one specimen sequenced in a study of T cell clonality in common variable immunodeficiency. The data were produced by immunoSEQ multiplex PCR, yet TCRdb's version contains in-frame clones alone and is incomplete. This table holds roughly 50,000 clones with no singletons; the top ten claim less than 4%. Specimen: peripheral blood mononuclear cells. The receptors derive from a person aged 18 to 75 in good health.

This clone was observed a few times. The read ends 3 residues shy of where the CDR3 ends; the end is completed using the germline J gene. The same CDR3 also results from other DNA sequences found in this sample. This chain connects TRBV19 to TRBJ1-3; D possibly corresponds to TRBD1 (5 bases). Between the trimmed V and J ends, which lost 3 bases and 0 bases, there was a span of 9 bases. The length of the CDR3 is 15 residues. Germline CDR1 reads LNHDA; CDR2 reads SQIVND (reference sequence). The chain's CDR3 is CASSIEGSSGNTIYF. The sequenced CDR3 bases are TGTGCCAGTAGTATCGAGGGGTCCTCTGGAAACACC.

This clone has a handful of counts. The CDR3 is cut off 3 residues early in the read; its end comes from the germline J gene. The chain uses TRBV2 and TRBJ1-1; D may be TRBD1 (5 bases). Germline CDR1 and CDR2: SNHLY and FYNNEI. The V gene lost 7 bases and the J gene lost 3 bases, with 18 bases spanning the gap. This CDR3 has 15 residues. CDR3 DNA, as far as it was read: TGTGCCAGCACCCTGGGAGCTCTAGGGGACACTGAA. Translated, it gives CASTLGALGDTE. The entire CDR3 is CASTLGALGDTEAFF.

This clone came up many times. Read coverage stops 3 residues before the CDR3 terminus; the germline J gene supplies the remainder. The chain recombines TRBV30 with TRBJ1-6; 9 nucleotides line up with TRBD1. CDR3 length: 15 residues. The germline CDR1 and CDR2 sequences are GTSNPN and SVGIG (reference sequence). J gave up 6 bases and V 0 bases, and 3 bases lay outside the gene matches. This CDR3 reads CAWSVQQGANSPLHF. CDR3 bases read: TGTGCCTGGAGTGTACAACAGGGGGCTAATTCACCC.

This clone was detected ten times or more. From the germline J gene comes the end of the CDR3, since the read stops 3 residues before it. This chain uses TRBV19 with TRBJ2-2; perhaps TRBD1 as D (5 bases). CDR3 length equals 13 residues. Germline CDR1 reads LNHDA; CDR2 reads SQIVND (reference sequence). V was cut by 5 bases and J by 7 bases, with 11 bases left in between. The CDR3: CASSRQGHGELFF. CDR3 DNA, as far as it was read: TGTGCCAGTAGTCGGCAGGGTCACGGGGAG.

There are many counts of this clone. The read ends 3 residues before the CDR3 terminus; that terminus is restored from the germline J gene. V gene TRBV13 combines with J gene TRBJ1-5, with D unresolved. V was clipped by 2 bases and J by 4 bases, with 9 bases between them. From germline, CDR1 is PRHDT and CDR2 FYEKMQ (reference sequence). The CDR3 length is 14 residues. The CDR3: CASSLKGLNQPQHF. CDR3 DNA (partial): TGTGCCAGCAGCTTAAAAGGGCTTAATCAGCCC.

This clone came up many times. The read falls 3 residues short of the CDR3 end, and the missing part is taken from the germline J gene. The chain has TRBV5-1 and TRBJ2-7, with a weak D call TRBD1 (5 bases). The length of the CDR3 is 15 residues. The germline V gene encodes CDR1 SGHRS and CDR2 YFSETQ. V lost 1 base and J lost 0, with 11 bases in between. The CDR3 protein is CASSLSVDSSYEQYF. The part of the CDR3 DNA that was read is TGCGCCAGCAGCTTGTCTGTAGACAGCTCCTACGAG.

As concerns this clone: The CDR3 end is not reached by the read, which stops 3 residues before it; the germline J gene fills it in. The chain joins TRBV30 to TRBJ1-4; 9 bases fit TRBD1. Germline CDR1 GTSNPN, CDR2 SVGIG (reference sequence). This CDR3 region has 15 residues. This CDR3 reads CAWRPLGQGVSPLFF. The CDR3 DNA, read in part, is TGTGCCTGGAGACCCCTGGGACAGGGAGTTTCACCA.

This clone was picked up many times. The CDR3 end falls 3 residues outside the read, so it is completed with the germline J gene. The rearrangement joins TRBV5-5 to TRBJ2-5; 9 nucleotides match TRBD2. This CDR3 has 15 amino acids. Germline V lookup: CDR1 SGHKS, CDR2 YYEKEE (reference sequence). Trimming cost V 0 bases and J 4 bases; bases outside gene matches: 4. Incomplete CDR3 DNA: TGTGCCAGCAGCTTGGGGGCGGGAGGGGGAGAGACC. Translated, it gives CASSLGAGGGET. The entire CDR3 protein reads CASSLGAGGGETQYF.

This clone came up many times. The junction departs from the called germline gene at one end, perhaps through a read error. The CDR3 loop is CASSQAVGETQYF. CDR3 bases read: TGCGCCAGCAGCCAGGCCGTCGGGGAGACC. The V call is TRBV4-2, the J call TRBJ2-5; D is unresolved. Read data end 3 residues before the CDR3 end; the end is taken from the germline J gene. The CDR3 runs 13 residues. Germline CDR1 LGHNA, CDR2 YNFKEQ.

This clone has at least ten counts. From the germline J gene comes the end of the CDR3, since the read stops 3 residues before it. The chain combines TRBV28 with TRBJ2-5; 7 positions agree with TRBD1. The junction had 11 bases not matched to a gene; V was cut back by 8 bases and J by 5 bases. Germline V gene sequence: CDR1 MDHEN, CDR2 SYDVKM. CDR3 length: 14 amino acids. The CDR3 loop is CASSRQGGPETQYF. The CDR3 bases that were read are TGTGCCAGCTCTCGACAAGGGGGCCCCGAGACC.

As to this clone: The missing CDR3 end, 3 residues past where the read stops, is filled in from the germline J gene. The chain employs TRBV6-2 or TRBV6-3 and TRBJ1-2; the D is unclear. Germline loops: CDR1 MNHEY, CDR2 SVGEGT. There are 15 residues in the CDR3. The CDR3 loop is CATYPASDGFYDYTF. The part of the CDR3 DNA that was read is TGTGCTACCTACCCCGCCAGCGACGGCTTCTACGAC.

This clone was recorded at least ten times. CDR3 amino acids: CASNPTGNNEQFF. CDR3 DNA, as far as it was read: TGTGCCAGTAACCCGACAGGGAACAATGAG. The gene calls are TRBV19 and TRBJ2-1, with TRBD1 identical over 7 bases. Read sequence stops 3 residues before the CDR3 end, and the germline J gene provides the missing end. The length of the CDR3 is 13 residues. With V trimmed by 7 bases and J by 5 bases, 5 bases remained unmatched. Germline CDR1 reads LNHDA; CDR2 reads SQIVND (reference sequence).

This clone was seen ten or more times. The CDR3 end lies 3 residues beyond the end of the read and is filled in from the germline J gene. The sample holds other DNA sequences that translate to the same CDR3. J is TRBJ2-5 and V is TRBV5-1; perhaps TRBD1 as D (5 bases). V was clipped by 4 bases and J by 4 bases, with 14 bases between them. CDR3 size: 14 residues. CDR1 SGHRS and CDR2 YFSETQ come from the germline V gene. CDR3 loop: CASSQVGRVETQYF. The covered CDR3 bases are TGCGCCAGCAGCCAAGTCGGCAGGGTAGAGACC.

On this clone: Germline and junction disagree at one end, which may indicate a read error. Sequencing ends 3 residues short of the CDR3 end; the germline J gene provides the rest. V gene TRBV5-1 combines with J gene TRBJ2-1; D may be TRBD2 (6 bases). This CDR3 region has 15 residues. Germline V gene sequence: CDR1 SGHRS, CDR2 YFSETQ. CDR3 amino acids: CASSLSGGLYDEQFF. CDR3 DNA (partial): TGCGCCAGCAGCTTGAGTGGGGGACTCTACGATGAG.

This clone was seen repeatedly, ten times or more. Read sequence stops 3 residues before the CDR3 end, and the germline J gene provides the missing end. This sequence joins TRBV19 and TRBJ1-2; possible D gene TRBD1, 5 bases. The CDR3 covers 14 residues. CDR1 and CDR2 from the germline V gene are LNHDA and SQIVND (reference sequence). V shed 7 bases and J shed 4 bases, with 16 bases lying between them. CDR3 DNA, as far as it was read: TGTGCCAGTACCCACCGGGAGGGACTCTATGGC. Its translation: CASTHREGLYG. The whole CDR3 protein reads CASTHREGLYGYTF. Filled out from reference TRBV19 and TRBJ1-2, the complete variable domain reads DGGITQSPKYLFRKEGQNVTLSCEQNLNHDAMYWYRQDPGQGLRLIYYSQIVNDFQKGDIAEGYSVSREKKESFPLTVTSAQKNPTAFYLCASTHREGLYGYTFGSGTRLTVV.

This clone was detected many times. The read ends 3 residues before the CDR3 terminus; that terminus is restored from the germline J gene. This sequence joins TRBV20-1 and TRBJ2-7; D gene ambiguous. From germline, CDR1 is DFQATT and CDR2 SNEGSKA (reference sequence). Between the trimmed V and J ends, which lost 6 bases and 2 bases, there was a span of 14 bases. The length of the CDR3 is 13 residues. CDR3 sequence reads: CSALGSSPYEQYF. The sequenced CDR3 bases are TGCAGTGCCCTCGGGTCCAGTCCCTACGAG.

Many counts were recorded for this clone. The CDR3 end is not reached by the read, which stops 3 residues before it; the germline J gene fills it in. This chain joins TRBV2 and TRBJ1-1; no firm D call. The germline V gene encodes CDR1 SNHLY and CDR2 FYNNEI. The CDR3 consists of 17 residues. The V end was cut by 0 bases, the J end by 2 bases, with 16 bases between. CDR3 residues: CASSEALRGLGNTEAFF. The part of the CDR3 DNA that was read is TGTGCCAGCAGTGAAGCGCTTCGGGGTCTGGGTAACACTGAA.

This clone was seen a handful of times. The junction departs from germline at one end; a sequencing error may be responsible. The read finishes 3 residues shy of the CDR3 end, and the germline J gene is used to complete it. The rearrangement links TRBV18 to TRBJ1-2; D unresolved. CDR1 and CDR2 from the germline V gene are KGHSH and LQKENI. The CDR3 runs 15 residues. CDR3 residues: CAGSPVGVPNYGYTF. The sequenced part of the CDR3 DNA is TGTGCCGGCTCCCCTGTGGGCGTTCCTAACTATGGC.

This clone was detected many times. The read halts 3 residues ahead of the CDR3 end, with the missing end drawn from the germline J gene. The chain links TRBV30 to TRBJ2-7, with TRBD2 matching 8 bases. There are 14 residues in the CDR3. CDR1 is GTSNPN, CDR2 SVGIG, per germline (reference sequence). J was trimmed by 4 bases and V by 1 base; bases with no gene match: 6. CDR3 DNA, as far as it was read: TGTGCCTGGAGTGGGAGCGGGAGAATATACGAG. It encodes CAWSGSGRIYE. The entire CDR3 is CAWSGSGRIYEQYF.

This clone was seen at least ten times. Other DNA sequences from this sample encode an identical CDR3 as well. Incomplete CDR3 DNA: TGTGCCAGCAGTTACTCGGGACAGGATAATGAAAAA. It encodes CASSYSGQDNEK. The full CDR3 reads CASSYSGQDNEKLFF. The chain couples TRBV6-2 or TRBV6-3 to TRBJ1-4; 8 positions agree with TRBD1. The CDR3 extends 3 residues past the end of the read, so its final part is completed from the germline J gene. CDR1 is MNHEY, CDR2 SVGEGT, per germline. The CDR3 has 15 amino acids. The junction had 1 base not matched to a gene; V was cut back by 0 bases and J by 4 bases.

This clone has ten or more counts. CDR3 DNA, as far as it was read: TGCGCCAGCAGCTTTGGACAGGTGTCTCCTAATGAAAAA. It codes for CASSFGQVSPNEK. The whole CDR3 protein reads CASSFGQVSPNEKLFF. This chain connects TRBV5-1 to TRBJ1-4; 7 bases fit TRBD1. The read halts 3 residues ahead of the CDR3 end, with the missing end drawn from the germline J gene. The CDR3 runs 16 residues. The germline CDR1 and CDR2 sequences are SGHRS and YFSETQ. J gave up 3 bases and V 2 bases, and 7 bases lay outside the gene matches.

This clone was detected many times. The CDR3 goes on 3 residues after the read ends, and that part is filled in from the germline J gene. The J gene is TRBJ2-7, the V gene TRBV7-9; weak D call: TRBD2 (5 bases). There are 12 residues in the CDR3. V gave up 10 bases and J gave up 5 bases, with 15 bases separating them. Looked up from germline, CDR1 is SEHNR and CDR2 is FQNEAQ (reference sequence). CDR3 sequence reads: CATADPPHEQYF. The sequenced part of the CDR3 DNA is TGTGCCACAGCGGACCCTCCGCACGAG.

The sample holds many counts of this clone. The read ends 3 residues before the CDR3 terminus; that terminus is restored from the germline J gene. This sample also contains other DNA sequences that code for the same CDR3. The chain is built from TRBV19 and TRBJ1-3, with D tentatively TRBD1 (6 bases). V lost 6 bases, J lost 3 bases, and 12 bases lay in between. The CDR3 is 14 amino acids. Germline CDR1 reads LNHDA; CDR2 reads SQIVND (reference sequence). The CDR3 region is CASSPGTFGNTIYF. The covered CDR3 bases are TGTGCCAGTAGCCCCGGGACATTTGGAAACACC.

This clone occurred a few times. The observed sequence ends 3 residues before the CDR3 terminus, with the missing tail filled in from the germline J gene. The chain has TRBV30 and TRBJ2-2; TRBD2 might be the D (5 bases). Per the germline V gene, CDR1 is GTSNPN and CDR2 is SVGIG (reference sequence). CDR3 size: 13 residues. The sequenced part of the CDR3 DNA is TGTGCCTGGAACGGGGTTGTGAATTCACCG. Its translation is CAWNGVVNSP. The full-length CDR3 reads as CAWNGVVNSPLFF.

At least ten counts were recorded for this clone. The read comes to an end 3 residues before the CDR3 does, leaving the germline J gene to fill in the end. The V call is TRBV5-1, the J call TRBJ2-2, with 11 bases fitting TRBD2. The junction had 9 bases not matched to a gene; V was cut back by 9 bases and J by 8 bases. CDR1 is SGHRS, CDR2 YFSETQ, per germline. There are 14 residues in the CDR3. This CDR3 reads CATKLAGAPGELFF. Incomplete CDR3 DNA: TGCGCCACCAAACTAGCGGGAGCTCCGGGGGAG. The full variable domain, completed using reference TRBV5-1 and TRBJ2-2, is KAGVTQTPRYLIKTRGQQVTLSCSPISGHRSVSWYQQTPGQGLQFLFEYFSETQRNKGNFPGRFSGRQFSNSRSEMNVSTLELGDSALYLCATKLAGAPGELFFGEGSRLTVL.

This clone was counted ten times or more. The CDR3 extends 3 residues past the end of the read, so its final part is completed from the germline J gene. The chain carries TRBV29-1 and TRBJ2-5; 13 nucleotides line up with TRBD2. Germline V gene lookup returns CDR1 SQVTM and CDR2 ANQGSEA. Losses at the gene ends were 3 bases for V and 5 bases for J; bases not matched to a gene: 3. This CDR3 contains 14 residues. The part of the CDR3 DNA that was read is TGCAGCGTTGAGACTAGCGGGAGGATGGAGACC. It specifies CSVETSGRMET. The whole CDR3 protein is CSVETSGRMETQYF.